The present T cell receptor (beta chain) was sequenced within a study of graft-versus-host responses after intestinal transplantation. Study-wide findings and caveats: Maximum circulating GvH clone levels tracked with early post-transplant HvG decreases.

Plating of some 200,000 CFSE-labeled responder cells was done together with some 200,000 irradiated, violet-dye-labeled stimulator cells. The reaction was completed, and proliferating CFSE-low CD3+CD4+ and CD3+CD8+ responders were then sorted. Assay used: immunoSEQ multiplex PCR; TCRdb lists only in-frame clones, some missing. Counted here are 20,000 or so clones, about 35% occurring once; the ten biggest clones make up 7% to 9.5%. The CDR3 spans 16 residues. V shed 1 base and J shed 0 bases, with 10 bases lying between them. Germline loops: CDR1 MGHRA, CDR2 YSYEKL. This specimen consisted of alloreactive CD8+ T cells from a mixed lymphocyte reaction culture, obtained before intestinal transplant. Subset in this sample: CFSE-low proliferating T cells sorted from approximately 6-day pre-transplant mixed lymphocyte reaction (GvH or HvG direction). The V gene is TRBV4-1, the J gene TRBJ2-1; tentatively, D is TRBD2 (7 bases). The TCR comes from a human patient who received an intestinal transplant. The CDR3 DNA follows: TGCGCCAGCAGCCAAGTAGGGGGGGGCTCCTACAATGAGCAGTTCTTC. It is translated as CASSQVGGGSYNEQFF.